This passage covers 18 T cell receptor beta chains from one sample sequenced in a study of graft-versus-host responses after intestinal transplantation. Sequencing was performed with immunoSEQ multiplex PCR; in TCRdb, only in-frame clones are kept and a portion is missing. Found here are roughly 120,000 clones, less than 95% of them singletons; the top ten hold roughly 0.17%. Their target antigens are unknown. The specimen comprised unstimulated CD4+ T cells sorted from spleen or lymph node cells, sampled before intestinal transplant. The source is a human donor who received an intestinal transplant.

This clone appeared a single time. The V call is TRBV4-3, the J call TRBJ2-3; 9 nucleotides line up with TRBD2. Per germline, CDR1 LGHNA and CDR2 YSLEER. Trimming took 0 bases from V and 6 from J; bases not matched to a gene: 7. This CDR3 is 16 amino acids long. The CDR3 reads CASSQEGLAGADTQYF. DNA for the CDR3: TGCGCCAGCAGCCAAGAAGGATTAGCGGGGGCTGATACGCAGTATTTT.

This chain connects TRBV2 to TRBJ2-7; no firm D call. This CDR3 is built from 15 residues. V shed 3 bases and J shed 1 base, with 13 bases lying between them. Germline lookup yields CDR1 SNHLY and CDR2 FYNNEI. CDR3 nucleotides: TGTGCCAGCAGTGAGACAATTTTTAAGTCCTACGAGCAGTACTTC. This translates into CASSETIFKSYEQYF. Together with reference TRBV2 and TRBJ2-7, the CDR3 gives the full variable domain: EPEVTQTPSHQVTQMGQEVILRCVPISNHLYFYWYRQILGQKVEFLVSFYNNEISEKSEIFDDQFSVERPDGSNFTLKIRSTKLEDSAMYFCASSETIFKSYEQYFGPGTRLTVT.

This clone appeared once. V is TRBV9 and J is TRBJ2-1; 8 positions agree with TRBD2. CDR1 and CDR2 (germline): SGDLS, YYNGEE. V shed 2 bases, J shed 0 bases, and the junction held 4 bases outside the gene matches. The CDR3 extends over 16 amino acids. The CDR3 loop reads CASSVLSGSSYNEQFF. In DNA, the CDR3 is TGTGCCAGCAGCGTCCTCAGCGGGAGCTCCTACAATGAGCAGTTCTTC. The complete variable domain, with remaining parts taken from reference TRBV9 and TRBJ2-1, reads DSGVTQTPKHLITATGQRVTLRCSPRSGDLSVYWYQQSLDQGLQFLIQYYNGEERAKGNILERFSAQQFPDLHSELNLSSLELGDSALYFCASSVLSGSSYNEQFFGPGTRLTVL.

The gene calls are TRBV5-1 and TRBJ2-2; D unresolved. The germline V gene encodes CDR1 SGHRS and CDR2 YFSETQ. The V and J ends lost 4 bases and 7 bases respectively, with 14 bases between them. The CDR3 is 14 residues long. CDR3 nucleotide sequence: TGCGCCAGCAGCACTACACTCTCCGGCGGGGAGCTGTTTTTT. Translating it yields CASSTTLSGGELFF.

This clone came up once. The genes are TRBV13 and TRBJ2-3; 8 bases match TRBD2. The J segment lost 0 bases and the V segment lost 5 bases, leaving 4 bases of the junction unmatched. Looked up from germline, CDR1 is PRHDT and CDR2 is FYEKMQ (reference sequence). CDR3 size: 15 residues. The CDR3 DNA reads as TGTGCCAGCAGCCAGCGGGGGCCTAGCACAGATACGCAGTATTTT. It translates to CASSQRGPSTDTQYF.

The chain is built from TRBV28 and TRBJ2-7, with TRBD1 as a possible D gene (5 bases). The CDR3 covers 13 residues. The V gene's germline CDR1 is MDHEN and CDR2 SYDVKM. Trimming cost V 4 bases and J 5 bases, with 12 bases left between them. CDR3 coding DNA: TGTGCCAGCAGTTCAGGGTCCCTAGACGAGCAGTACTTC. Protein sequence: CASSSGSLDEQYF.

The genes are TRBV2 and TRBJ2-1; 13 nucleotides line up with TRBD2. Trimming took 9 bases from V and 9 from J; bases not matched to a gene: 8. There are 14 residues in the CDR3. CDR1 and CDR2 from the germline V gene are SNHLY and FYNNEI. The chain's CDR3 is CASCPGLAGLEQFF. CDR3 DNA: TGTGCCAGTTGTCCGGGACTAGCGGGACTTGAGCAGTTCTTC.

V gene TRBV28 combines with J gene TRBJ1-2; maybe TRBD1 (6 bases). Trimming took 4 bases from V and 4 from J, leaving 19 bases between them. CDR1 is MDHEN, CDR2 SYDVKM, per germline. CDR3 length equals 16 residues. Here the CDR3 DNA reads TGTGCCAGCAGTTCCGGGGGGGCCGGGACTCTCTATGGCTACACCTTC. Translating gives CASSSGGAGTLYGYTF.

The rearrangement joins TRBV18 to TRBJ2-5; 7 positions agree with TRBD1. Per germline, CDR1 KGHSH and CDR2 LQKENI. V lost 1 base and J lost 1; bases outside the gene matches: 6. This CDR3 has 16 residues. CDR3: CASSPLVGGLQETQYF. The CDR3, as DNA: TGTGCCAGCTCACCACTTGTAGGGGGCCTCCAAGAGACCCAGTACTTC.

The V call is TRBV2, the J call TRBJ2-7; no clear D gene. Germline CDR1 and CDR2: SNHLY and FYNNEI. There are 13 residues in the CDR3. V gave up 4 bases and J gave up 0 bases, with 7 bases separating them. DNA for the CDR3: TGTGCCAGCAGTGGTGGGCCCTCCTACGAGCAGTACTTC. Translating it yields CASSGGPSYEQYF. Using reference TRBV2 and TRBJ2-7 for the parts outside the CDR3, the full variable domain is EPEVTQTPSHQVTQMGQEVILRCVPISNHLYFYWYRQILGQKVEFLVSFYNNEISEKSEIFDDQFSVERPDGSNFTLKIRSTKLEDSAMYFCASSGGPSYEQYFGPGTRLTVT.

The genes are TRBV5-1 and TRBJ2-7; 7 positions match TRBD1. V shed 4 bases, J shed 6 bases, and the junction held 7 bases outside the gene matches. The CDR3 is 13 residues long. Germline-derived CDR1 and CDR2 are SGHRS and YFSETQ. CDR3 DNA: TGCGCCAGCAGCATAAGGACAGGCGGCGAGCAGTACTTC. It codes for CASSIRTGGEQYF. Full variable domain (missing parts from reference TRBV5-1 and TRBJ2-7): KAGVTQTPRYLIKTRGQQVTLSCSPISGHRSVSWYQQTPGQGLQFLFEYFSETQRNKGNFPGRFSGRQFSNSRSEMNVSTLELGDSALYLCASSIRTGGEQYFGPGTRLTVT.

This clone has just one count. The V call is TRBV28, the J call TRBJ2-5; 8 bases map to TRBD2. The last part of the DNA fits TRBJ2-7 better; the J call may be wrong. Germline values: CDR1 MDHEN, CDR2 SYDVKM. This CDR3 has 14 residues. The CDR3 spells CASRTGTRKSEQYF. The CDR3 DNA sequence: TGTGCCAGCAGGACCGGGACTAGGAAGAGCGAGCAGTACTTC.

V and J are TRBV2 and TRBJ1-2; 8 positions agree with TRBD1. This CDR3 has 14 residues. The junction had 6 bases not matched to a gene; V was cut back by 1 base and J by 8 bases. In germline, CDR1 is SNHLY, CDR2 FYNNEI. The CDR3 sequence: CASSEVTRTGGYTF. Written as DNA, the CDR3 is TGTGCCAGCAGTGAAGTGACCCGGACAGGGGGCTACACCTTC.

The CDR3: CASSLADTQYF. For the CDR3, the DNA is TGCGCCAGCAGCTTGGCGGATACGCAGTATTTT. The chain joins TRBV5-1 to TRBJ2-3; no clear D gene. V was clipped by 0 bases and J by 6 bases, with 2 bases between them. Germline assignment: CDR1 SGHRS and CDR2 YFSETQ. The CDR3 runs 11 residues.

The chain is built from TRBV7-3 and TRBJ2-3; D is perhaps TRBD1 (5 bases). The V gene lost 2 bases and the J gene lost 2 bases, with 8 bases spanning the gap. CDR3 length: 14 residues. CDR1 is SGHTA and CDR2 is FQGTGA in the germline V gene. The CDR3 loop reads CASSLRGATDTQYF. CDR3 in DNA: TGTGCCAGCAGCTTACGTGGGGCCACAGATACGCAGTATTTT. The full variable domain, its missing parts supplied by reference TRBV7-3 and TRBJ2-3, is GAGVSQTPSNKVTEKGKYVELRCDPISGHTALYWYRQSLGQGPEFLIYFQGTGAADDSGLPNDRFFAVRPEGSVSTLKIQRTERGDSAVYLCASSLRGATDTQYFGPGTRLTVL.

The gene calls are TRBV5-1 and TRBJ1-4; 7 bases line up with TRBD1. This CDR3 is built from 14 residues. Trimming removed 0 bases from V and 7 bases from J; junction bases left unmatched: 3. The germline V gene encodes CDR1 SGHRS and CDR2 YFSETQ. CDR3 sequence (DNA): TGCGCCAGCAGCTTGGGACAGGGAGGTGAAAAACTGTTTTTT. It specifies CASSLGQGGEKLFF.

This rearrangement joins TRBV30 to TRBJ2-1; TRBD2 matches 12 bases. Germline V gene sequence: CDR1 GTSNPN, CDR2 SVGIG (reference sequence). The CDR3 has 16 amino acids. After removal of 1 base from V and 8 bases from J, the junction contained 9 bases not matched to a gene. The CDR3 DNA is TGTGCCTGGAGTGCCTTTCTAGCGGGAGGGCCCGATGAGCAGTTCTTC. Protein: CAWSAFLAGGPDEQFF.

The chain recombines TRBV9 with TRBJ2-3; TRBD2 might be the D (6 bases). The CDR3 extends over 14 amino acids. Per the germline V gene, CDR1 is SGDLS and CDR2 is YYNGEE. V was cut by 2 bases and J by 2 bases, with 9 bases left in between. The CDR3 DNA follows: TGTGCCAGCAGCGTGGGACTCCTCACAGATACGCAGTATTTT. Encoded protein: CASSVGLLTDTQYF. Drawing the rest from reference TRBV9 and TRBJ2-3, the complete variable domain is DSGVTQTPKHLITATGQRVTLRCSPRSGDLSVYWYQQSLDQGLQFLIQYYNGEERAKGNILERFSAQQFPDLHSELNLSSLELGDSALYFCASSVGLLTDTQYFGPGTRLTVL.